These 3 T cell receptor beta chains share one sample of origin, sequenced in a study of blood T cell repertoires in COVID-19 (dated by TCRdb to the early 2020s). The receptor library was made with the immunoSEQ multiplex PCR assay. TCRdb obtained this table from immuneACCESS and retained in-frame rearrangements with V and J assigned. These tables miss some clones; where compared with another copy, unresolved V genes account for less than half of the shortfall, and the remainder is unexplained. This sample comprises about 430,000 clones, about 90% of them detected only once. The ten largest clones add up to 0.7% to 0.85% of the sample. Sequencing input: peripheral blood. These TCRs come from a man aged 18 to 30 with COVID-19, enrolled during active disease.

This sequence joins TRBV15 and TRBJ1-5; perhaps TRBD1 as D (5 bases). The CDR3 runs to 14 residues. Germline V gene lookup returns CDR1 LNHNV and CDR2 YYDKDF (reference sequence). V lost 4 bases and J 5 bases, leaving 12 bases between the germline ends. The chain's CDR3 is CATSKRSGDQPQHF. For the CDR3, the DNA is TGTGCCACCAGCAAAAGATCGGGGGATCAGCCCCAGCATTTT. Full variable domain (rest looked up from reference TRBV15 and TRBJ1-5): DAMVIQNPRYQVTQFGKPVTLSCSQTLNHNVMYWYQQKSSQAPKLLFHYYDKDFNNEADTPDNFQSRRPNTSFCFLDIRSPGLGDTAMYLCATSKRSGDQPQHFGDGTRLSIL.

This clone appeared once. The chain uses TRBV4-1 and TRBJ2-1, with 7 bases that match TRBD2. Germline trimming cut 0 bases from V and 4 bases from J; bases unmatched to any gene: 6. There are 16 residues in the CDR3. CDR1 MGHRA and CDR2 YSYEKL come from the germline V gene. The CDR3 loop reads CASSQEVPSGYNEQFF. The DNA of the CDR3 is TGCGCCAGCAGCCAAGAGGTCCCTAGCGGTTACAATGAGCAGTTCTTC.

V usage is TRBV6-5 and J usage is TRBJ2-1, with TRBD2 matching 7 bases. The V gene's germline CDR1 is MNHEY and CDR2 SVGAGI. The junction had 7 bases not matched to a gene; V was cut back by 1 base and J by 7 bases. This CDR3 contains 15 residues. CDR3 protein: CASSYYGGSKNEQFF. CDR3 DNA: TGTGCCAGCAGTTACTACGGCGGGAGTAAGAATGAGCAGTTCTTC.